These 8 T cell receptor beta chains were all obtained from the same sample, sequenced in a study of blood T cells in healthy people across ages. For the second PCR, which ran for about 7 to 11 cycles, a sample-barcoded 5' primer and a J-beta primer mix were used. TCRdb independently ran MiXCR on the 5' RACE reads; one entry per CDR3 protein. The sample yields 2 million or so distinct CDR3 sequences, around half seen once. Sequencing used blood. All receptors come from a woman aged 35 to 49 in good health.

This clonotype appeared a single time. V and J are TRBV20-1 and TRBJ2-5; D is possibly TRBD2 (6 bases). The J call may be mistaken, given a closer DNA end match to TRBJ2-7. CDR3 size: 13 residues. From germline, CDR1 is DFQATT and CDR2 SNEGSKA (reference sequence). The CDR3 protein is CSARDLGLYEQYF. As DNA, the CDR3 is TGCAGTGCTAGAGATCTGGGACTCTACGAGCAGTACTTC.

This clonotype was seen more than once but under ten times. The J gene is TRBJ2-5, the V gene TRBV5-1; D is possibly TRBD1 (7 bases). CDR3 length: 14 amino acids. Trimming removed 5 bases from V and 4 bases from J, with 15 bases in between. Germline values: CDR1 SGHRS, CDR2 YFSETQ. The CDR3 sequence: CASSPGGPVETQYF. For the CDR3, the DNA is TGCGCCAGCAGTCCAGGGGGGCCGGTAGAGACCCAGTACTTC.

This clonotype was counted once. V gene TRBV20-1 combines with J gene TRBJ2-6; D perhaps matches TRBD2 (6 bases). V was clipped by 0 bases and J by 0 bases, with 15 bases between them. Per germline, CDR1 DFQATT and CDR2 SNEGSKA (reference sequence). There are 18 residues in the CDR3. CDR3 in amino acids: CSARDPGLGSSGANVLTF. CDR3 coding DNA: TGCAGTGCTAGAGATCCGGGACTCGGGAGCTCTGGGGCCAACGTCCTGACTTTC.

The chain links TRBV7-8 to TRBJ2-3, with TRBD2 matching over 11 bases. The CDR3 is 17 residues long. The germline gives CDR1 SGHVS, CDR2 FQNEAQ. The J segment lost 0 bases and the V segment lost 2 bases, leaving 4 bases of the junction unmatched. In DNA form, the CDR3 reads TGTGCCAGCAGCTTACCTAGCGGGGGGATTAGCACAGATACGCAGTATTTT. It yields the protein CASSLPSGGISTDTQYF.

This clonotype was seen at least ten times. The genes are TRBV29-1 and TRBJ2-4; tentatively, D is TRBD1 or TRBD2 (7 bases each). CDR3 size: 13 residues. CDR1 and CDR2 from the germline V gene are SQVTM and ANQGSEA. The V gene lost 6 bases and the J gene lost 2 bases, with 11 bases spanning the gap. CDR3 residues: CSVAGQPKNIQYF. CDR3 coding DNA: TGCAGCGTAGCGGGACAGCCCAAAAACATTCAGTACTTC.

The rearrangement links TRBV9 to TRBJ2-1; 12 nucleotides align to TRBD2. The trim removed 0 bases at V and 9 bases at J, leaving 7 bases unmatched. Germline CDR1 SGDLS, CDR2 YYNGEE. The CDR3 extends over 16 amino acids. The CDR3 bases are TGTGCCAGCAGCGTAGGGGCTAGCGGGGGGGTGGGTGAGCAGTTCTTC. It translates to CASSVGASGGVGEQFF. Complete variable domain (other parts from reference TRBV9 and TRBJ2-1): DSGVTQTPKHLITATGQRVTLRCSPRSGDLSVYWYQQSLDQGLQFLIQYYNGEERAKGNILERFSAQQFPDLHSELNLSSLELGDSALYFCASSVGASGGVGEQFFGPGTRLTVL.

The chain joins TRBV29-1 to TRBJ1-4; D ambiguous. Trimming shortened V by 5 bases and J by 3 bases, and 4 bases separated the two germline ends. Looked up from germline, CDR1 is SQVTM and CDR2 is ANQGSEA. The CDR3 covers 11 residues. In DNA, the CDR3 is TGCAGCGTTTGGTCTAATGAAAAACTGTTTTTT. Translating it yields CSVWSNEKLFF.

The CDR3 DNA reads TGTGCCAGCAGTTACAGTGCGGTTCCAACTAATGAAAAACTGTTTTTT. Translating it yields CASSYSAVPTNEKLFF. The chain carries TRBV6-5 and TRBJ1-4; D is undetermined. Germline CDR1 reads MNHEY; CDR2 reads SVGAGI. The CDR3 length is 16 residues. Trimming removed 2 bases at V and 0 bases at J, with 10 bases between.